This TCR beta chain was sequenced for a study of CD8+ T cells in alopecia areata. Broader study findings: For lesional scalp, especially alopecia totalis/universalis, clonality was higher than in normal scalp. Among patients, TCR sharing was less clear than in mice, a difference possibly due in part to HLA diversity in the patient population. Among the cells sequenced in scalp samples are also the resident alphabeta T cells of normal skin.

RNA extraction and reverse transcription yielded cDNA as sequencing template. Only in-frame clones appear in the TCRdb table, and some are missing; sequencing was by immunoSEQ multiplex PCR. The table lists over 150,000 clones, roughly three fifths of them singletons. Trimming shortened V by 6 bases and J by 11 bases, and 22 bases separated the two germline ends. The V gene's germline CDR1 is GTSNPN and CDR2 SVGIG (reference sequence). CDR3 length equals 13 residues. To note about this clone: No antigen is known for it.

Sequencing used CD8+ T cells sorted from blood. This chain joins TRBV30 and TRBJ1-1, with D uncertain. This TCR came from a human donor in good health. The CDR3 here is CACHLLGSLRAFF. The CDR3 nucleotides read TGTGCCTGTCATCTCCTGGGCTCACTAAGGGCTTTCTTT.